The count of the clone carrying this T cell receptor beta chain is one. The CDR3 is 15 amino acids. V lost 4 bases to trimming and J lost 2 bases, with 15 bases between them. Germline-derived CDR1 and CDR2 are SGHRS and YFSETQ. These data originate in a study of CD8 T cells in Susac syndrome. RNA amounts of about 0.45 to 1 ug underwent reverse transcription with random hexamers. The amplification used immunoSEQ multiplex PCR on TCR beta CDR3; it spanned 54 Vbeta and 13 Jbeta. From the immunoSEQ multiplex PCR reads, TCRdb called clonotypes with MiXCR, one entry per CDR3 protein. This repertoire shows 150,000 to 200,000 distinct CDR3 sequences, about 95% found once; its top ten account for over 0.12%.

The chain couples TRBV5-1 to TRBJ2-5; D may be TRBD1 (5 bases). The source material was CD4+ T cells from PBMCs. The receptor's source is a human donor in good health. The CDR3 loop reads CASSLVGQPQETQYF. The DNA for the CDR3 is TGCGCCAGCAGCCTGGTGGGGCAGCCACAAGAGACCCAGTACTTC.